The source of this TCR beta chain is a study of shared clonotypes between healthy human individuals. A remark on this clone: The antigen is unknown.

Study conclusions and caveats: Naive CD4 clonotypes were shared across several donors at 4.5% to 6.5%.

Trimming removed 5 bases at V and 1 base at J, with 9 bases between. Germline V gene lookup returns CDR1 SEHNR and CDR2 FQNEAQ (reference sequence). The CDR3 sequence is 13 residues long. Method: immunoSEQ multiplex PCR; TCRdb's copy keeps in-frame clones and lacks some. The sample carries around 650,000 clones, approximately 96% recorded once. Cells designated naive CD8 were CD45RO-negative and were positively selected for CCR7, with terminally differentiated effector memory CD45RA+ cells excluded. The sample taken for sequencing was naive CD8+ T cells sorted from blood. The TCR comes from a woman aged 30 to 39 in good health. This chain joins TRBV7-9 and TRBJ2-7; no clear D. The CDR3 DNA sequence: TGTGCCAGCAGCCTCGAAAGATCCTACGAGCAGTACTTC. Translating it yields CASSLERSYEQYF.